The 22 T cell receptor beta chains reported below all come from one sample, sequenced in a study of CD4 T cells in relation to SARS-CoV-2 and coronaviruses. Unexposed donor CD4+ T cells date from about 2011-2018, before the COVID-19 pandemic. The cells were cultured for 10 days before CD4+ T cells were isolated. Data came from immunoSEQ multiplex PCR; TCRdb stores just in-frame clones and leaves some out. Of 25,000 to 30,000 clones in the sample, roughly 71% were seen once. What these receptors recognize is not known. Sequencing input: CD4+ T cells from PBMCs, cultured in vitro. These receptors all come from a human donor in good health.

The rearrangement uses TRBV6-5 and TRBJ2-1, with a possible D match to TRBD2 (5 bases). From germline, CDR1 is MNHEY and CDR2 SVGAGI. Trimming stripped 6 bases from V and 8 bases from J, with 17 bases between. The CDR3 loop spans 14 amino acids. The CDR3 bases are TGTGCCAGCAGGGCCAGCGGCAGAGGAGATGAGCAGTTCTTC. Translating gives CASRASGRGDEQFF.

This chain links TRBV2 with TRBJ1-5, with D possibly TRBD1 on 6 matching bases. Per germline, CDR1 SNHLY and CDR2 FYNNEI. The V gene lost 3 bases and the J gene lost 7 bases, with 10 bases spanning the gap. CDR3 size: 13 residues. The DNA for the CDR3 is TGTGCCAGCAGTGAGTCAGGGGACCAGCCCCAGCATTTT. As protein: CASSESGDQPQHF.

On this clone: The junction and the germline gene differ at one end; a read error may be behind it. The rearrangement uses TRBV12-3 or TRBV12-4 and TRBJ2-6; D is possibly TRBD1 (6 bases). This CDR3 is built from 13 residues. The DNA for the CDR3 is TGTGCCAGCAGGCGGGCAGGGGACAACGTCCTGACTTTC. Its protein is CASRRAGDNVLTF.

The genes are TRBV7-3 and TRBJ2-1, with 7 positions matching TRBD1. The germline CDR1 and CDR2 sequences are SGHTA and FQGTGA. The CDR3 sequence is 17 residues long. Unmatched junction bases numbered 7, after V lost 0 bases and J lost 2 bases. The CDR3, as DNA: TGTGCCAGCAGCTTAACAGCACAGGGGATACCCTACAATGAGCAGTTCTTC. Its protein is CASSLTAQGIPYNEQFF.

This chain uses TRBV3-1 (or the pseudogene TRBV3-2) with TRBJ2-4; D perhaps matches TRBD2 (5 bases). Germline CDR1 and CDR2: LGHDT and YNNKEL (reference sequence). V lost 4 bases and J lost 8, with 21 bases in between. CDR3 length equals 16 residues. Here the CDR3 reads CASSPKRYSNGDIQYF. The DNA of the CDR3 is TGTGCCAGCAGCCCGAAGCGGTACTCAAATGGAGACATTCAGTACTTC.

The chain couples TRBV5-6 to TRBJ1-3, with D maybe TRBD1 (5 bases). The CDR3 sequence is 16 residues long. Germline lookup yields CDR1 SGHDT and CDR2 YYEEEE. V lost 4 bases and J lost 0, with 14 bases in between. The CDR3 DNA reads TGTGCCAGCAGCGAACCGGGACTGAGCTCTGGAAACACCATATATTTT. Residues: CASSEPGLSSGNTIYF.

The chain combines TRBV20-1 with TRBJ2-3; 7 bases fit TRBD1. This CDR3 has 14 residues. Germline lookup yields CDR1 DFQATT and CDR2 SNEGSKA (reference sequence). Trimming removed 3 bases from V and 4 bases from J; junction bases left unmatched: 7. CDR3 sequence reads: CSASWATGPDTQYF. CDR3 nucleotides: TGCAGTGCTAGTTGGGCGACAGGGCCAGATACGCAGTATTTT.

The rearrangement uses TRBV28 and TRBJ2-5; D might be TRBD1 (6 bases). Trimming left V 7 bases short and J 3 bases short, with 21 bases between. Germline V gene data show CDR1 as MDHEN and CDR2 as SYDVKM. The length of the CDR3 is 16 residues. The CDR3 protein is CASTQGQGITEETQYF. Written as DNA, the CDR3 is TGTGCCAGCACTCAGGGGCAGGGAATAACTGAAGAGACCCAGTACTTC.

The CDR3: CASSSGPPLGEAFF. The CDR3 coding sequence is TGTGCCAGCAGCTCCGGACCTCCGCTTGGTGAAGCTTTCTTT. The chain employs TRBV5-8 and TRBJ1-1; no definite D call. V lost 3 bases to trimming and J lost 7 bases, with 16 bases between them. There are 14 residues in the CDR3. From germline, CDR1 is SGHTS and CDR2 YDEGEE.

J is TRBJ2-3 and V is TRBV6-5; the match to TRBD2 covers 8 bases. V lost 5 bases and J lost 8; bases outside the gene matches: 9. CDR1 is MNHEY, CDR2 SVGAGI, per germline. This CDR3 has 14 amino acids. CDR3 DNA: TGTGCCAGCAGTCTGACTAGCGAGGGGGGTACGCAGTATTTT. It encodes CASSLTSEGGTQYF.

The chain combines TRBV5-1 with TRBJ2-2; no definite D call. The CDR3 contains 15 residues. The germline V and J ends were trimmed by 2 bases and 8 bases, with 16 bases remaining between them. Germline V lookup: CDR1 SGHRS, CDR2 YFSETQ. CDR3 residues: CASSFLDRDQGELFF. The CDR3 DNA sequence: TGCGCCAGCAGCTTCCTAGACCGAGATCAGGGGGAGCTGTTTTTT.

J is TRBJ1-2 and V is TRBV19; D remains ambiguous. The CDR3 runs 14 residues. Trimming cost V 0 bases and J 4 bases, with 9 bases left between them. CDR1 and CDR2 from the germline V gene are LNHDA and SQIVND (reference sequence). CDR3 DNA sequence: TGTGCCAGTAGTATAGACCAGGAGGGCTATGGCTACACCTTC. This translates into CASSIDQEGYGYTF.

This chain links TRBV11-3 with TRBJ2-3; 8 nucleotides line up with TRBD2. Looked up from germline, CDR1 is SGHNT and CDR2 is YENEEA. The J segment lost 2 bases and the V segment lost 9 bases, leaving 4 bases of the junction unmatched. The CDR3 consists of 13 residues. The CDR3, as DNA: TGTGCCAGTGGAGCGGGGGACACAGATACGCAGTATTTT. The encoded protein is CASGAGDTDTQYF.

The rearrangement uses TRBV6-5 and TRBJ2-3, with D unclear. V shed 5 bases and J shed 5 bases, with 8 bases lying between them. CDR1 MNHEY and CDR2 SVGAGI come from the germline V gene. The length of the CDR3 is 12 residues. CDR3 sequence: CASSSSGDTQYF. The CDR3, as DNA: TGTGCCAGCAGTAGCTCGGGAGATACGCAGTATTTT.

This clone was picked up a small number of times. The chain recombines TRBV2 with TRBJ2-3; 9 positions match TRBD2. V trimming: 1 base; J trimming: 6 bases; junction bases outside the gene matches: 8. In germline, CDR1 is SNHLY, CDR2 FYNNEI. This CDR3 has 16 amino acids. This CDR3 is CASSEGVLAGRDTQYF. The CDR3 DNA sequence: TGTGCCAGCAGTGAAGGGGTCCTAGCGGGAAGGGATACGCAGTATTTT.

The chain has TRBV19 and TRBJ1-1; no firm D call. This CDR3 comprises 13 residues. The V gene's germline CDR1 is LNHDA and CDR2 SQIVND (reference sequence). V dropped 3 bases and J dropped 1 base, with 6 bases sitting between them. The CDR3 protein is CASSIPGNTEAFF. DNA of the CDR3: TGTGCCAGTAGTATTCCGGGGAACACTGAAGCTTTCTTT.

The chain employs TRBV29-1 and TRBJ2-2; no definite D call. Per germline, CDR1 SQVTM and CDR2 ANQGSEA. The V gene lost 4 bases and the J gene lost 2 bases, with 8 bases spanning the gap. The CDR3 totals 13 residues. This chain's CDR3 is CSVAEINTGELFF. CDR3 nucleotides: TGCAGCGTTGCGGAGATTAACACCGGGGAGCTGTTTTTT.

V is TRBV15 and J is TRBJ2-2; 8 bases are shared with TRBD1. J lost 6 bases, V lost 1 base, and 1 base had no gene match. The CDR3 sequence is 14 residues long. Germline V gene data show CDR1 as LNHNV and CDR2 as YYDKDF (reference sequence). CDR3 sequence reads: CATSRGQGPGELFF. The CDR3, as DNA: TGTGCCACCAGCAGAGGACAGGGGCCCGGGGAGCTGTTTTTT.

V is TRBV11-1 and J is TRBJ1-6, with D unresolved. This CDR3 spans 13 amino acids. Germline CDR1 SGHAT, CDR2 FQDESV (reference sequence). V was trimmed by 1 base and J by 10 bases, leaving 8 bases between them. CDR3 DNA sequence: TGTGCCAGCAGCTTAGACGCCTACTCACCCCTCCACTTT. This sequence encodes CASSLDAYSPLHF.

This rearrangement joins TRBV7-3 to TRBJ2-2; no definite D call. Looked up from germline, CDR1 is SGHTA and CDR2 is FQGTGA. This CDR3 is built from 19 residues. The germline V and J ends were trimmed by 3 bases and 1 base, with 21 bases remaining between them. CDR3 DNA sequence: TGTGCCAGCAGCTTGGGCCCTTCCCTCCGTCAGCTGAACACCGGGGAGCTGTTTTTT. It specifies CASSLGPSLRQLNTGELFF.

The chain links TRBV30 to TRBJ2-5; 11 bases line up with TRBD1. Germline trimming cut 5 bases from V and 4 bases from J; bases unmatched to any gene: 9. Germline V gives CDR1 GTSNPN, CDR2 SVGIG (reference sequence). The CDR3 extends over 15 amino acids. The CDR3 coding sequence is TGTGCCTGGCACGGGGGGACAGGGGGTGGAGAGACCCAGTACTTC. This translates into CAWHGGTGGGETQYF. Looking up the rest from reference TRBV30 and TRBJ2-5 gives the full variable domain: SQTIHQWPATLVQPVGSPLSLECTVEGTSNPNLYWYRQAAGRGLQLLFYSVGIGQISSEVPQNLSASRPQDRQFILSSKKLLLSDSGFYLCAWHGGTGGGETQYFGPGTRLLVL.

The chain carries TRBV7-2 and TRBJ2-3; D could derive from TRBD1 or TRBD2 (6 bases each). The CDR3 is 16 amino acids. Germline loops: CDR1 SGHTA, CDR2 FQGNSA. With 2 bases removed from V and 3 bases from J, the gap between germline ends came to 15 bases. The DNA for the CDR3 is TGTGCCAGCAGCTTACGTTGGGTAGGGGGGACAGATACGCAGTATTTT. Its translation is CASSLRWVGGTDTQYF.